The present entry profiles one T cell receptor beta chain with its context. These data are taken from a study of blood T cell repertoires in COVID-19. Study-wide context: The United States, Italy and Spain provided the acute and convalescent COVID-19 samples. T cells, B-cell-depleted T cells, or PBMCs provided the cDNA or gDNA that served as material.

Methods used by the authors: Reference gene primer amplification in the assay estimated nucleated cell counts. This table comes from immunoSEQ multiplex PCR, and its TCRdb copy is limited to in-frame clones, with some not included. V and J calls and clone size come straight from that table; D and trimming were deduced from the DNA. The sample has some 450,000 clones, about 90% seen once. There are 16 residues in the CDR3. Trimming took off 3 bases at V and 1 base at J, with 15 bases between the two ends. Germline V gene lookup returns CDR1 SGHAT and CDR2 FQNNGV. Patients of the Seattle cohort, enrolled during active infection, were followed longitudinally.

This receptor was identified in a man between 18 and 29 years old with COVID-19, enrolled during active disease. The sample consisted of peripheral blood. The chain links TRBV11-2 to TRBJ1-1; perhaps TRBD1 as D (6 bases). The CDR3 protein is CASSLTGLGRNTEAFF. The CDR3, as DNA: TGTGCCAGCAGCTTGACAGGTCTTGGAAGGAACACTGAAGCTTTCTTT. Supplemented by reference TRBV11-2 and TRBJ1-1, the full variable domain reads EAGVAQSPRYKIIEKRQSVAFWCNPISGHATLYWYQQILGQGPKLLIQFQNNGVVDDSQLPKDRFSAERLKGVDSTLKIQPAKLEDSAVYLCASSLTGLGRNTEAFFGQGTRLTVV.